This T cell receptor beta chain was observed in a study of T cells in Graves' hyperthyroidism and ophthalmopathy. Study-wide findings and caveats: Expanded thyroid clonotypes (above 0.001) were mostly also found in blood.

V dropped 3 bases and J dropped 0 bases, with 8 bases sitting between them. Germline CDR1 and CDR2: KGHDR and SFDVKD. The CDR3 has 15 residues. RNA transcripts were the template for amplifying TCR beta CDR3 regions. Primed by the HTBI set, a first-round RT-PCR was run on the TCR CDR3. One entry per CDR3 protein, called by TCRdb with MiXCR from the multiplex PCR reads. The sample yields approximately 400,000 distinct CDR3 sequences, 19% seen once. Comment on this clonotype: No antigen is known for it.

Calling Graves' hyperthyroidism stable meant ophthalmopathy did not progress within 18 months. Each patient was aged 18 to 65 and had newly diagnosed hyperthyroidism of under 2 months' duration. The specimen was blood. This sequence originates from a woman aged 18 to 35 with Graves' hyperthyroidism. The J gene is TRBJ1-3, the V gene TRBV24-1; unclear D gene. CDR3 coding DNA: TGTGCCACCAGTGATGAGGGATACTCTGGAAACACCATATATTTT. This codes for CATSDEGYSGNTIYF.